The 2 T cell receptor beta chains below come from one sample, sequenced in a study of T-cell reconstitution after alpha-beta-depleted transplantation in children. Unique molecular identifiers were used to barcode this TCRbeta library. TCRdb fed the PCR reads into MiXCR, producing one record per CDR3 protein. Found here are approximately 80,000 distinct CDR3 sequences, about 14% of them singletons; the top ten hold 27%. Sequences were derived from PBMCs, mostly from graft donor cells, sampled 180 days after TCRalphabeta/CD19-depleted stem cell transplant. The receptor source for this set is a male patient between 2 and 10 years old who had a stem cell transplant for acute lymphoblastic leukemia, so the T cells may come from the graft donor.

V usage is TRBV28 and J usage is TRBJ1-2; 7 positions match TRBD1. This CDR3 has 16 residues. Unmatched junction bases numbered 12, after V lost 5 bases and J lost 3 bases. Germline CDR1 MDHEN, CDR2 SYDVKM. CDR3 loop: CASSPHGTAGDYGYTF. The CDR3 bases are TGTGCCAGCAGTCCCCACGGGACAGCCGGGGACTATGGCTACACCTTC.

This clonotype has only a few counts. This chain connects TRBV7-2 to TRBJ1-4; D may be TRBD1 (6 bases). CDR1 is SGHTA, CDR2 FQGNSA, per germline. V lost 4 bases and J lost 8, with 14 bases in between. The CDR3 is 14 amino acids. The CDR3 bases are TGTGCCAGCAGCTCCGGGACATGGGGAGAAAAACTGTTTTTT. This sequence encodes CASSSGTWGEKLFF.